This TCR beta chain derives from a study of shared clonotypes between healthy human individuals. Study in general: Each donor contributed plates that comprised three CD4 naive, three CD4 memory, two CD8 naive and one CD8 memory. Study-wide results and caveats: Between four donors, naive CD4 clonotypes were shared at a level of around 5.1%.

Each subset's genomic DNA was shared equally among a number of immunoSEQ plates. Produced via immunoSEQ multiplex PCR; TCRdb's table is partial and in-frame only. The sample consists of roughly 2 million clones, 95% of them appearing once. Germline V gene lookup returns CDR1 MNHEY and CDR2 SVGAGI. Trimming stripped 8 bases from V and 5 bases from J, with 15 bases between. The CDR3 spans 13 residues. Recent acute infections and vaccinations were absent in the healthy HIV-negative adult donors. Details on this clone: No antigen is known for it.

The chain uses TRBV6-5 and TRBJ1-2, with D tentatively TRBD1 (5 bases). The sequencing sample was made of naive CD4+ T cells sorted from blood. The subset is: CD45RA+ positively selected. The source is a man between 18 and 29 years old in good health. CDR3 DNA sequence: TGTGCCAGCGGGTACGGGGGAAGGTATGGCTACACCTTC. This translates into CASGYGGRYGYTF.